This T cell receptor (beta chain) was retrieved from a study of blood T cell repertoires in COVID-19. Study details: Some COVID-19 samples were acute and others convalescent; all came from the United States, Italy and Spain.

TCRdb's table, derived via immunoSEQ multiplex PCR, lists solely in-frame clones and lacks some. The table shows about 300,000 clones, with roughly 91% occurring only once. The CDR3 spans 13 residues. In germline, CDR1 is LNHDA, CDR2 SQIVND (reference sequence). Trimming cost V 4 bases and J 8 bases, with 11 bases left between them. The sequenced material came from peripheral blood. The receptor was isolated from a woman aged 30 to 39 with COVID-19, enrolled during active disease. The V gene is TRBV19, the J gene TRBJ1-4; weak D call: TRBD1 (5 bases). CDR3 residues: CASSTGRAEKLFF. In nucleotides, the CDR3 is TGTGCCAGTAGTACAGGCAGGGCCGAAAAACTGTTTTTT.